This T cell receptor beta chain was identified in a study of T cells after yellow fever vaccination. Overall study findings and caveats: One caveat is that FACS-sorted repertoires could contain abundant clonotypes contaminating from the bulk population. It was the secondary response that reached its peak faster, day 5 versus 15, but it was weaker.

The table lists this clonotype with a few counts. Its antigen is as yet unknown. Template switching by 5'RACE produced TCR cDNA, adding a universal primer site and UMIs. In TCRdb, the 5' RACE reads were re-called with MiXCR into one record per CDR3 protein. This table holds 250,000 to 400,000 distinct CDR3 sequences, 4.1% found once. This CDR3 comprises 16 residues. The germline V gene has CDR1 MGHRA and CDR2 YSYEKL. J lost 2 bases, V lost 4 bases, and 8 bases had no gene match. The clonotype originates from a man aged 18 to 30 who received the YFV17D yellow fever vaccine. The V and J genes are TRBV4-1 and TRBJ2-7, with 10 nucleotides matching TRBD2. Source: PBMCs, taken 5 days after the yellow fever booster vaccination. CDR3 bases: TGCGCCAGCAGCCCCTCGGGGAGCGGGGGGGCCTACGAGCAGTACTTC. Protein sequence: CASSPSGSGGAYEQYF.